This T cell receptor (beta chain) was recorded in a study of TIL therapy for anti-PD-1-resistant metastatic lung cancer. The time point was: pre-treatment sample, taken before nivolumab and TIL therapy. Tumor tissue came from excised metastases, mostly pleural nodules or supraclavicular lymph nodes. The libraries were made with immunoSEQ v3. Survey-level samples got roughly 1.9 million read pairs; deep-level samples got about 4.5-6.5 million. This table comes from immunoSEQ multiplex PCR, and its TCRdb copy is limited to in-frame clones, with some not included. The sample includes approximately 95,000 clones, about two thirds of them seen just once. This clone has just one count. Its specificity is not known. Points from the study as a whole: Many TIL product clones were absent from baseline tumor, suggesting clonal contraction. This highly selected cohort may not generalize to typical lung cancer patients. Compared with baseline intratumoral T cells, expanded TIL cultures were more clonal and less diverse (approximately 6% vs 31%).

The receptor was isolated from a person aged 25 to 79 with non-small cell lung cancer. Source: tumor tissue, taken at baseline.

The CDR3 DNA reads TGTGCCAGCAGCTTAGGACCAGCGACTAATGAAAAACTGTTTTTT. This encodes CASSLGPATNEKLFF. The chain combines TRBV5-4 with TRBJ1-4; D remains unclear. CDR1 and CDR2 from the germline V gene are SGHNT and YYREEE (reference sequence). The CDR3 is made up of 15 amino acids. V was trimmed by 2 bases and J by 2 bases, leaving 10 bases between them.